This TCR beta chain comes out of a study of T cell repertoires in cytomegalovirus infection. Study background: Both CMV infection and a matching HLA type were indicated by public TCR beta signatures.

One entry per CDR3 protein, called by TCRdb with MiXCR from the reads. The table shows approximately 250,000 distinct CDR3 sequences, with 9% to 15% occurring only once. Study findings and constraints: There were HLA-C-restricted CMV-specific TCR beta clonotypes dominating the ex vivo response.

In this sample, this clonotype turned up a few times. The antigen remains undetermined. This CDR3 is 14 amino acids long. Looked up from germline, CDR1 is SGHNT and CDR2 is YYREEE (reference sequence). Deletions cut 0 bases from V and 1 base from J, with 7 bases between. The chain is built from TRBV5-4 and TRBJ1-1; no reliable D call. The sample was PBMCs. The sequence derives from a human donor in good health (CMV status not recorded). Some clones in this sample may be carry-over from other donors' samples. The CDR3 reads CASSLEVWNTEAFF. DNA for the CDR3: TGTGCCAGCAGCTTGGAGGTCTGGAACACTGAAGCTTTCTTT. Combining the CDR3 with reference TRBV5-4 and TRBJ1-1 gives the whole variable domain ETGVTQSPTHLIKTRGQQVTLRCSSQSGHNTVSWYQQALGQGPQFIFQYYREEENGRGNFPPRFSGLQFPNYSSELNVNALELDDSALYLCASSLEVWNTEAFFGQGTRLTVV.